This entry lists 18 T cell receptor beta chains sequenced from one sample in a study of neurological immune-mediated disorders. TCRdb recomputed calls from the 5' RACE reads with MiXCR, one row per CDR3 protein. The data contain 80,000 to 100,000 distinct CDR3 sequences, approximately 3.5% of them singletons. The specimen sequenced was PBMCs. These receptors all stem from a woman aged 45-59 years with multiple sclerosis.

This clonotype has ten or more counts. The genes are TRBV15 and TRBJ2-7, with D maybe TRBD2 (6 bases). The CDR3 is made up of 13 amino acids. The germline V gene encodes CDR1 LNHNV and CDR2 YYDKDF (reference sequence). With 5 bases removed from V and 2 bases from J, the gap between germline ends came to 10 bases. The CDR3 bases are TGTGCCACCAGCGGGGGACTTACCTACGAGCAGTACTTC. It yields the protein CATSGGLTYEQYF.

Points on this clonotype: Since a much larger clone is just one base distant, this may be a read error. The chain uses TRBV14 and TRBJ1-2; D unresolved. CDR3 length: 16 amino acids. Trimming cost V 1 base and J 8 bases, with 20 bases left between them. Germline CDR1 SGHDN, CDR2 FVKESK. The CDR3 DNA reads as TGTGCCAGCAGCCAAGCTCAAGGGATCCACGATGGGGGCTACACCTTC. This sequence encodes CASSQAQGIHDGGYTF.

This clonotype has ten or more counts. V is TRBV20-1 and J is TRBJ2-5, with D perhaps being TRBD1 or TRBD2 (5 bases each). Trimming cost V 1 base and J 1 base, with 10 bases left between them. Germline assignment: CDR1 DFQATT and CDR2 SNEGSKA (reference sequence). The CDR3 has 14 amino acids. The CDR3 sequence is CSARVIGAQETQYF. The DNA for the CDR3 is TGCAGTGCTAGAGTAATCGGGGCCCAAGAGACCCAGTACTTC.

Ten or more counts support this clonotype. J is TRBJ1-6 and V is TRBV10-3; D gene unclear. Trimming shortened V by 5 bases and J by 7 bases, and 12 bases separated the two germline ends. The CDR3 contains 14 residues. The germline V gene encodes CDR1 ENHRY and CDR2 SYGVKD. CDR3 sequence reads: CAISPVVMNSPLHF. The CDR3 nucleotides are TGTGCCATCAGTCCCGTCGTGATGAATTCACCCCTCCACTTT.

In its sample, this clonotype was seen many times. This chain uses TRBV6-2 or TRBV6-3 with TRBJ2-2; 9 positions agree with TRBD2. The CDR3 sequence is 17 residues long. J gave up 4 bases and V 6 bases, and 12 bases lay outside the gene matches. Germline V lookup: CDR1 MNHEY, CDR2 SVGEGT. The CDR3 loop is CASRTARSGGFTGELFF. The DNA for the CDR3 is TGTGCCAGCAGAACCGCTAGAAGCGGGGGGTTCACCGGGGAGCTGTTTTTT.

In its sample, this clonotype was seen many times. The gene calls are TRBV5-1 and TRBJ2-5, with D possibly TRBD2 on 5 matching bases. CDR3 length: 14 amino acids. Deletions cut 0 bases from V and 1 base from J, with 7 bases between. The V gene's germline CDR1 is SGHRS and CDR2 YFSETQ. CDR3 DNA: TGCGCCAGCAGCTTGGGACTACTCCAAGAGACCCAGTACTTC. Translated, it gives CASSLGLLQETQYF.

In this sample, this clonotype turned up many times. V is TRBV6-6 and J is TRBJ2-5, with 7 nucleotides matching TRBD1. CDR1 is MNHNY and CDR2 is SVGAGI in the germline V gene (reference sequence). The CDR3 is made up of 15 amino acids. V lost 5 bases, J lost 1 base, and 7 bases stayed unmatched. CDR3 protein: CASSPETGPQETQYF. The CDR3 nucleotides read TGTGCCAGCAGTCCCGAGACAGGGCCCCAAGAGACCCAGTACTTC.

In its sample, this clonotype was seen many times. The genes are TRBV5-1 and TRBJ2-1, with a possible D match to TRBD2 (7 bases). Germline V gives CDR1 SGHRS, CDR2 YFSETQ. The CDR3 sequence is 16 residues long. V lost 4 bases, J lost 1 base, and 15 bases lay in between. This CDR3 is CASSDGGLRSYNEQFF. In DNA form, the CDR3 reads TGCGCCAGCAGCGACGGGGGGCTAAGGTCCTACAATGAGCAGTTCTTC.

This clonotype occurred many times. This chain connects TRBV20-1 to TRBJ2-1; 10 nucleotides line up with TRBD2. Germline CDR1 is DFQATT and CDR2 is SNEGSKA (reference sequence). V shed 1 base, J shed 8 bases, and the junction held 11 bases outside the gene matches. The CDR3 has 16 residues. CDR3 bases: TGCAGTGCTAGAGCCGGACTAGCGGTCGGACTGTATGAGCAGTTCTTC. This sequence encodes CSARAGLAVGLYEQFF.

V usage is TRBV5-8 and J usage is TRBJ2-7; 7 bases agree with TRBD1. The CDR3 covers 16 residues. Losses at the gene ends were 4 bases for V and 0 bases for J; bases not matched to a gene: 10. Germline values: CDR1 SGHTS, CDR2 YDEGEE. Written as DNA, the CDR3 is TGTGCCAGCAGCCACGAACGGGGACAGTACTCCTACGAGCAGTACTTC. Translating gives CASSHERGQYSYEQYF.

This clonotype has a count of ten or more. The chain uses TRBV29-1 and TRBJ2-7, with D perhaps matching TRBD2 (6 bases). The V gene's germline CDR1 is SQVTM and CDR2 ANQGSEA. This CDR3 has 13 amino acids. The V end lost 0 bases, the J end lost 7 bases, and 13 bases lay between the germline ends. CDR3 sequence: CSVEDRTGVEQYF. The CDR3, as DNA: TGCAGCGTTGAAGATAGAACGGGGGTTGAGCAGTACTTC.

This clonotype was found many times. The CDR3 reads CASSDGQGPGNTIYF. CDR3 coding DNA: TGCGCCAGCAGCGACGGACAGGGACCTGGAAACACCATATATTTT. This rearrangement joins TRBV5-1 to TRBJ1-3, with TRBD1 matching 8 bases. This CDR3 has 15 residues. Per germline, CDR1 SGHRS and CDR2 YFSETQ. V gave up 4 bases and J gave up 2 bases; unmatched junction bases: 5.

This clonotype has a count of ten or more. This sequence joins TRBV5-6 and TRBJ2-1, with 9 nucleotides matching TRBD2. The CDR3 has 14 amino acids. Per the germline V gene, CDR1 is SGHDT and CDR2 is YYEEEE. V gave up 7 bases and J gave up 7 bases; unmatched junction bases: 9. The CDR3 is CASWKRGALNEQFF. CDR3 nucleotides: TGTGCCAGCTGGAAGCGGGGGGCCTTGAATGAGCAGTTCTTC.

This clonotype has at least ten counts. This chain links TRBV28 with TRBJ2-5; D is ambiguous. In germline, CDR1 is MDHEN, CDR2 SYDVKM. Trimming pared 4 bases from V and 5 bases from J, leaving 17 bases between. The CDR3 is 15 amino acids. This CDR3 is CASSSHSTGSETQYF. CDR3 DNA sequence: TGTGCCAGCAGTTCCCATTCTACGGGCAGCGAGACCCAGTACTTC.

This clonotype showed up many times. J is TRBJ2-2 and V is TRBV9; 9 bases map to TRBD2. With 1 base clipped from V and 3 bases from J, the junction kept 4 bases outside the gene matches. The CDR3 is 16 amino acids. In germline, CDR1 is SGDLS, CDR2 YYNGEE. CDR3 sequence reads: CASSVSSGGHTGELFF. CDR3 coding DNA: TGTGCCAGCAGCGTAAGCAGCGGGGGGCACACCGGGGAGCTGTTTTTT. Combining the CDR3 with reference TRBV9 and TRBJ2-2 gives the whole variable domain DSGVTQTPKHLITATGQRVTLRCSPRSGDLSVYWYQQSLDQGLQFLIQYYNGEERAKGNILERFSAQQFPDLHSELNLSSLELGDSALYFCASSVSSGGHTGELFFGEGSRLTVL.

This clonotype was detected many times. The V gene is TRBV20-1, the J gene TRBJ2-7; 11 bases line up with TRBD1. CDR1 is DFQATT, CDR2 SNEGSKA, per germline (reference sequence). The CDR3 sequence is 15 residues long. With 1 base clipped from V and 1 base from J, the junction kept 3 bases outside the gene matches. The CDR3 region is CSARVGTGGSYEQYF. CDR3 DNA: TGCAGTGCTAGAGTCGGGACAGGGGGTTCCTACGAGCAGTACTTC.

In its sample, this clonotype was seen many times. V is TRBV7-9 and J is TRBJ2-7, with unresolved D. The CDR3 loop spans 11 amino acids. Germline V lookup: CDR1 SEHNR, CDR2 FQNEAQ (reference sequence). Deletions cut 5 bases from V and 5 bases from J, with 7 bases between. The CDR3 reads CASSHNHEQYF. The CDR3 nucleotides are TGTGCCAGCAGCCATAACCACGAGCAGTACTTC.

This clonotype has only a few counts. The chain is built from TRBV4-2 and TRBJ2-5; 8 nucleotides line up with TRBD1. J lost 0 bases, V lost 5 bases, and 5 bases had no gene match. CDR1 and CDR2 (germline): LGHNA, YNFKEQ. There are 15 residues in the CDR3. CDR3 sequence (DNA): TGTGCCAGCAGCTCCCGACAGGGGTACCAAGAGACCCAGTACTTC. Translation gives CASSSRQGYQETQYF.